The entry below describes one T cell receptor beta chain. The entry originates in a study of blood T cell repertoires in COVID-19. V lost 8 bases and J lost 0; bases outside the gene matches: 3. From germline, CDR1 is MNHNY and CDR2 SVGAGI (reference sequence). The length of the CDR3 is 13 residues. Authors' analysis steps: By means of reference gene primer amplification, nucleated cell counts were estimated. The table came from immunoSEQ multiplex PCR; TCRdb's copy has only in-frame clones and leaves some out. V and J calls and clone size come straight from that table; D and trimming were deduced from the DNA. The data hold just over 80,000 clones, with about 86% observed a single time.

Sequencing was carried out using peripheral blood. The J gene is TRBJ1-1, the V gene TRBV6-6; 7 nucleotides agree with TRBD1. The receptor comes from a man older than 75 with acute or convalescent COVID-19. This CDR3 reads CASRTGLNTEAFF. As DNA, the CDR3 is TGTGCCAGCCGGACAGGCCTGAACACTGAAGCTTTCTTT.